This T cell receptor (beta chain) was profiled in a study of beta chain features in type 1 diabetes. Study context: Analysis included about 110 million sorted cells drawn from all samples. Notes on the study in general: TCRB CDR3s from Type 1 diabetes patients were moderately but significantly shorter in all four CD4+ subsets. The naive, central memory and Treg TCRB repertoires showed an apparent similarity that was greater among patients than among healthy donors.

cDNA synthesis used the whole RNA isolate, giving expressed TCRB sequences. Several million reads was the average for naive, central memory and regulatory T cell samples. Assay used: immunoSEQ multiplex PCR; TCRdb lists only in-frame clones, some missing. The profile shows 140,000 or so clones, 10% of them singletons. The CDR3 length is 13 residues. Germline CDR1 SGHRS, CDR2 YFSETQ. Trimming took 0 bases from V and 5 from J, leaving 5 bases between them. Comments on this clone: Its matching antigen is unknown.

This rearrangement joins TRBV5-1 to TRBJ2-2; D is unresolved. The TCR comes from a man aged 18 to 30 in good health. Sequenced sample: naive CD4+ T cells from blood. The CDR3 DNA reads as TGCGCCAGCAGCTTGGAATTAACCGGGGAGCTGTTTTTT. It encodes CASSLELTGELFF.